The TCR beta chain under discussion was sequenced for a study of STAT3 mutations in large granular lymphocyte leukemia. The overall study: Roughly half the longitudinally sequenced T-LGLL patients had canonical STAT3 mutations. Immunosuppressive therapy was given to more than half of T-LGLL patients. Study-wide results and caveats: No sample exists from the first appearance of each clone. At least one immunodominant TCR beta clonotype appeared in every T-cell large granular lymphocyte leukemia patient. All newly emerging clones after therapy were STAT3 wild type.

Assay: immunoSEQ multiplex PCR; the TCRdb copy retains only in-frame clones and omits some. The top ten hold 12% of the sample, which has approximately 29,000 clones, approximately 84% seen once. In germline, CDR1 is MDHEN, CDR2 SYDVKM. Trimming shortened V by 6 bases and J by 7 bases, and 28 bases separated the two germline ends. The CDR3 covers 18 residues. This clone was seen a single time. Antigen: not known. V usage is TRBV28 and J usage is TRBJ1-5; a weak D match, TRBD1 (6 bases). The sample comprised peripheral blood mononuclear cells. This sequence originates from a man in his sixties with T-cell large granular lymphocyte leukemia. Some clones in this sample may be carry-over from other donors' samples. The CDR3 sequence: CASSADSQHLTRLQPQHF. CDR3 nucleotide sequence: TGTGCCAGCAGCGCGGACAGTCAACACCTTACTAGGTTGCAGCCCCAGCATTTT.